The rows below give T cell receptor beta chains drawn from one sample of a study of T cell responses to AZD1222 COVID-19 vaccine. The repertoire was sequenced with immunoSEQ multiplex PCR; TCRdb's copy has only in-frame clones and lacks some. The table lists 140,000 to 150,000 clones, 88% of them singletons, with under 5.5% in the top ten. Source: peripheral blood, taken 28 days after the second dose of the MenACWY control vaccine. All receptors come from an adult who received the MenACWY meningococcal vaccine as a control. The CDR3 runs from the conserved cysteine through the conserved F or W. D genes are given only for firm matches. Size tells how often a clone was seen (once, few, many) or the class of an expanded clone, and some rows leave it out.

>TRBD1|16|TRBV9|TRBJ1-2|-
TGTGCCAGCAGCGTAGATCCGACAGGGGGCACCTATGGCTACACCTTC
CASSVDPTGGTYGYTF
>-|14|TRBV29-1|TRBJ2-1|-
TGCAGCGCGATGCGGGGTTCAACCTACAATGAGCAGTTCTTC
CSAMRGSTYNEQFF
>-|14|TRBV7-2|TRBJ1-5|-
TGTGCCAGCAGCGGGGGTGGGGGATACCAGCCCCAGCATTTT
CASSGGGGYQPQHF
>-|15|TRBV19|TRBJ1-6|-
TGTGCCAGTAGTATGGTAGGGGAAGGGAATTCACCCCTCCACTTT
CASSMVGEGNSPLHF
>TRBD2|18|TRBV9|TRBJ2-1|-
TGTGCCAGCAGCGGGGCCCCGTCAAGCGGGGGTGGGTACAATGAGCAGTTCTTC
CASSGAPSSGGGYNEQFF
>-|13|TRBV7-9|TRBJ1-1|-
TGTGCCAGCAGCTTAGTACAGGGTTTGGGAGCTTTCTTT
CASSLVQGLGAFF
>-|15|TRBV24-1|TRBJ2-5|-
TGTGCCACCAGTGATATCAGGGGAAACCAAGAGACCCAGTACTTC
CATSDIRGNQETQYF
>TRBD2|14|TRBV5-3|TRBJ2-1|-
TGTGCCAGAGTACTAGCGGGGCTAAACAATGAGCAGTTCTTC
CARVLAGLNNEQFF
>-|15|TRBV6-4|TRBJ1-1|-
TGTGCCAGCAAGGTCGAAGACCACATGAACACTGAAGCTTTCTTT
CASKVEDHMNTEAFF
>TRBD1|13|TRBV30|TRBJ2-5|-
TGTGCCTGGGACAGGGGCCAAATGGGGACCCAGTACTTC
CAWDRGQMGTQYF
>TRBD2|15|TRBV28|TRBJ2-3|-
TGTGCCAGCAGCTCCGGGACTAGGAGCACAGATACGCAGTATTTT
CASSSGTRSTDTQYF
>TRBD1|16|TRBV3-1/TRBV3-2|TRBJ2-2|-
TGTGCCAGCAGCCCTCGGACAGGGGGCGGCACCGGGGAGCTGTTTTTT
CASSPRTGGGTGELFF
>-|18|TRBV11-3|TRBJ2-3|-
TGTGCCAGCAGCTCCTATGTCGGAGGACTTACTAGCACAGATACGCAGTATTTT
CASSSYVGGLTSTDTQYF
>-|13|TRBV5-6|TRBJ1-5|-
TGTGCCAGCAGCTTGGAGGAAACTGGGCCCCAGCATTTT
CASSLEETGPQHF
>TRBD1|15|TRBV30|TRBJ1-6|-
TGTGCCTGGAGTGTATCGGGGACAGGGAATTCACCCCTCCACTTT
CAWSVSGTGNSPLHF
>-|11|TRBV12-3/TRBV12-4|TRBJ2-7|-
TGTGCCAGCAGTTTAGGGAGGGAGCAGTACTTC
CASSLGREQYF
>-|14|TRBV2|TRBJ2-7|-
TGTGCCAGCAGTGGGGGGACGGGAACCTACGAGCAGTACTTC
CASSGGTGTYEQYF
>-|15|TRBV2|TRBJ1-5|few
TGTGCCAGCAGTGTTAGCGGATATAGCAATCAGCCCCAGCATTTT
CASSVSGYSNQPQHF
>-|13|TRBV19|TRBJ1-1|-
TGTGCCAGTAGTATAGACAGGGAGGGTGAAGCTTTCTTT
CASSIDREGEAFF
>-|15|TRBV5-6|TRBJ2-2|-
TGTGCCAGCAGCTTGGTCCTTATAAACACCGGGGAGCTGTTTTTT
CASSLVLINTGELFF
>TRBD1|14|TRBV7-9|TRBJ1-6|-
TGTGCCAGCAGTTCAGACAGGGGGTATTCACCCCTCCACTTT
CASSSDRGYSPLHF
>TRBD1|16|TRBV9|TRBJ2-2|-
TGTGCCAGCAGCCCCAGGACAGGGTTTAACACCGGGGAGCTGTTTTTT
CASSPRTGFNTGELFF
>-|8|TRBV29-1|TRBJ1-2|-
TGCAGCGTTGATGGCTACACCTTC
CSVDGYTF
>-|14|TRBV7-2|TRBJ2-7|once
TGTGCCAGCAGTTTCCGGGACGTAAGATACGAGCAGTACTTC
CASSFRDVRYEQYF
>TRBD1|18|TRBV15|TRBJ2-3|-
TGTGCCACCAGCAGAGCCCCCCCAGGACAGGGTCGGGCAGATACGCAGTATTTT
CATSRAPPGQGRADTQYF
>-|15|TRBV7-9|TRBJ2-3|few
TGTGCCAGCAGCTCCGTTAGTCATCCCACAGATACGCAGTATTTT
CASSSVSHPTDTQYF
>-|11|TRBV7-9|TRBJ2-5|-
TGTGCCAGCAGCGCAACTGGGGCCCAGTACTTC
CASSATGAQYF
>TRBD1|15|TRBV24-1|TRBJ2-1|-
TGTGCCACCAGTGAATCACAGGGGGCTTGGAATGAGCAGTTCTTC
CATSESQGAWNEQFF
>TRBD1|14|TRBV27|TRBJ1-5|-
TGTGCCAGCAGTCCGGACAGGGGGAATCAGCCCCAGCATTTT
CASSPDRGNQPQHF
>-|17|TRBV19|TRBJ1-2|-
TGTGCCAGTAGTATAAGTTTTTCGGGCAGGCCCAACTATGGCTACACCTTC
CASSISFSGRPNYGYTF